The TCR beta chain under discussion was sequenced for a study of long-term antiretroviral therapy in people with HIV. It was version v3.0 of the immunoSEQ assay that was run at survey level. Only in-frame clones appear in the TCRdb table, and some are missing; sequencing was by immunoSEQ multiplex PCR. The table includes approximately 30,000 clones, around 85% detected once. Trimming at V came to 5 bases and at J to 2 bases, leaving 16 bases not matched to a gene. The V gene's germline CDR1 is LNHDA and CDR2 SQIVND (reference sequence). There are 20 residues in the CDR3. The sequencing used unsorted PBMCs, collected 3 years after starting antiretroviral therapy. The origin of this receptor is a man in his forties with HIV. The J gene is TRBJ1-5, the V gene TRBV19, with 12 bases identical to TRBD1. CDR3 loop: CASSYGFWDRGRVGNQPQHF. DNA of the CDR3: TGTGCCAGTAGTTATGGATTCTGGGACAGGGGGCGCGTTGGCAATCAGCCCCAGCATTTT.